Included here is one TCR beta chain sequence, with context. Which antigen it targets is not known. No base-level quality is on record; no much larger clone is a single base apart. These data originate in a study of response to subunit inactivated influenza vaccine (dated by TCRdb to the late 2010s). Looking at the study overall: Deep quantitative T cell receptor repertoire profiling was used in the study to track responses to a trivalent subunit inactivated influenza vaccine.

The trim is 3 bases for V and 8 bases for J, with a gap of 8 bases between the germline ends. The CDR3 contains 12 residues, cysteine and phenylalanine counted. Kept here is only the CDR3 DNA, which spans 36 bases and is read in frame from base 1. As encoded in the germline V gene, CDR1 is ENHRY while CDR2 is SYGVKD. Libraries were made using RT-PCR. Reads for this sample came from an Illumina HiSeq 2500. TCRdb's own reprocessing of the public reads used fastp at Q25 and MiXCR and kept productive beta chains. Each record represents a unique CDR3 protein, reported with the most common genes and DNA among its rows. The sample table lists hundreds of thousands of distinct CDR3 sequences, about 10% of them with a count of one. Roughly 10% of the sample goes to the ten largest clones. General findings and caveats noted by the study authors: The authors proposed that each seasonal influenza vaccination may bring in only a limited number of new T cells.

The material was PBMCs from blood, obtained on the day of vaccination. The TCR was taken from a man in his fifties or sixties who received an inactivated influenza vaccine. Donor details come from another sample of the same person, matched by shared clones. The chain couples TRBV10-3 to TRBJ1-3; no D gene call is confident. The DNA reads TGTGCCATCAGTGAACGGAGGGACACCATATATTTT. The resulting protein is CAISERRDTIYF.